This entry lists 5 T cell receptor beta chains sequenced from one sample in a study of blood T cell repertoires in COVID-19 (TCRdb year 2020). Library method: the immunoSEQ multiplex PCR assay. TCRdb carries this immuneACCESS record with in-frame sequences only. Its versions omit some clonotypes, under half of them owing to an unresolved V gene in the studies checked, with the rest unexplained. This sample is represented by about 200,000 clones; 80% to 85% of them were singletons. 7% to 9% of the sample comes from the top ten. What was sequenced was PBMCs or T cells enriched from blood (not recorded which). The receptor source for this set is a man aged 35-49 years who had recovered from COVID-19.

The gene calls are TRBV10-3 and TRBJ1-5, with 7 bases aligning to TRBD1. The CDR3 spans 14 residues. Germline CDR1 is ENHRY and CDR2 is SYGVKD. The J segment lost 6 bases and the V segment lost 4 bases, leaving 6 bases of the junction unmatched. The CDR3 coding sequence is TGTGCCATCAGTGGGAACAGGGGCGCTCAGCCCCAGCATTTT. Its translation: CAISGNRGAQPQHF.

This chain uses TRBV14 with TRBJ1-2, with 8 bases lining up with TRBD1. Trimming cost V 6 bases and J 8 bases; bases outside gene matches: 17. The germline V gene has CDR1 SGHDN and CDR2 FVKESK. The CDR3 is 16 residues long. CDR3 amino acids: CASSPLGQGAVEGYTF. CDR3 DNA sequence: TGTGCCAGCAGTCCTCTCGGGCAGGGGGCAGTGGAAGGCTACACCTTC.

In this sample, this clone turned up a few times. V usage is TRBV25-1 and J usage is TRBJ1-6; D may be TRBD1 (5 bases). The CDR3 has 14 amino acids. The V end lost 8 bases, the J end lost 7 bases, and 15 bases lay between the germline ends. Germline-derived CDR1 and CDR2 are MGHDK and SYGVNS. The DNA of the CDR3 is TGTGCCAGCGGGAGGGAACAGGACAATTCACCCCTCCACTTT. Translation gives CASGREQDNSPLHF.

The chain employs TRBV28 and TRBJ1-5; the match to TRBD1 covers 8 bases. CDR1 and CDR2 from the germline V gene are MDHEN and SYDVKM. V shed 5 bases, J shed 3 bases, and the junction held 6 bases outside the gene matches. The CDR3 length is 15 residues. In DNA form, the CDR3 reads TGTGCCAGCAGTCCCCAGACAGGGGCCAATCAGCCCCAGCATTTT. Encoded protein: CASSPQTGANQPQHF.

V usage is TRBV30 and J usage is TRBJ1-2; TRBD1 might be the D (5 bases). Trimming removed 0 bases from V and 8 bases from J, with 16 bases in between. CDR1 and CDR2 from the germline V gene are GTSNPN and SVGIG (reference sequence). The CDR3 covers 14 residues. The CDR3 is CAWSVGAIEVGYTF. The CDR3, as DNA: TGTGCCTGGAGTGTAGGGGCCATCGAGGTCGGCTACACCTTC.